The rows below give T cell receptor beta chains drawn from one sample of a study of blood T cell repertoires in COVID-19. Clones were read by immunoSEQ multiplex PCR, and TCRdb kept only the in-frame ones, dropping some. The table includes some 83,000 clones, 86% detected once. Source material: peripheral blood. The receptors were gathered from a man aged 50-60 years with active COVID-19. The CDR3 runs from the conserved cysteine through the conserved F or W. Fields, in order: CDR3 DNA, CDR3 protein, CDR3 length, clone size, J gene, D gene, V gene. A D gene is named only where the DNA matches it firmly. Some rows mark clone size as missing; the rest say once, few, many or name a class of expanded clone.

cdr3_nt: TGTGCCACAGGGCACAGGGGGCCCAACAATGAGCAGTTCTTC; cdr3_aa: CATGHRGPNNEQFF; cdr3_length: 14; clone_size: .; j_call: TRBJ2-1; d_call: TRBD1; v_call: TRBV27
cdr3_nt: TGTGCCAGCGCGCGGGAGGGGTACGAGCAGTACTTC; cdr3_aa: CASAREGYEQYF; cdr3_length: 12; clone_size: .; j_call: TRBJ2-7; d_call: TRBD2; v_call: TRBV2
cdr3_nt: TGCGCCAGCAGCTTGCCGAGCGGGAGCTCCTACAATGAGCAGTTCTTC; cdr3_aa: CASSLPSGSSYNEQFF; cdr3_length: 16; clone_size: .; j_call: TRBJ2-1; d_call: TRBD2; v_call: TRBV5-1
cdr3_nt: TGTGCCAGCAGTTTTGGCCCCCAATATGGCTACACCTTC; cdr3_aa: CASSFGPQYGYTF; cdr3_length: 13; clone_size: few; j_call: TRBJ1-2; d_call: .; v_call: TRBV27
cdr3_nt: TGTGCCAGTAGTATCTGGGCCGGGAACACTGAAGCTTTCTTT; cdr3_aa: CASSIWAGNTEAFF; cdr3_length: 14; clone_size: .; j_call: TRBJ1-1; d_call: .; v_call: TRBV19
cdr3_nt: TGTGCCAGTAGTATTTGGACAGAGCAGAACACTGAAGCTTTCTTT; cdr3_aa: CASSIWTEQNTEAFF; cdr3_length: 15; clone_size: once; j_call: TRBJ1-1; d_call: .; v_call: TRBV19
cdr3_nt: TGTGCCAGCAGCTTAGACGGAGGCTATGGCTACACCTTC; cdr3_aa: CASSLDGGYGYTF; cdr3_length: 13; clone_size: .; j_call: TRBJ1-2; d_call: .; v_call: TRBV7-9
cdr3_nt: TGTGCCAGCAATCGGGACAGGGGGAGAACAGATACGCAGTATTTT; cdr3_aa: CASNRDRGRTDTQYF; cdr3_length: 15; clone_size: .; j_call: TRBJ2-3; d_call: TRBD1; v_call: TRBV6-5
cdr3_nt: TGTGCCAGCAGCTTCAACAGGGATCAGCCCCAGCATTTT; cdr3_aa: CASSFNRDQPQHF; cdr3_length: 13; clone_size: .; j_call: TRBJ1-5; d_call: .; v_call: TRBV11-2
cdr3_nt: TGTGCCAGCAGCTCAATAGCGGGAGAGGGGGAGACCCAGTACTTC; cdr3_aa: CASSSIAGEGETQYF; cdr3_length: 15; clone_size: .; j_call: TRBJ2-5; d_call: TRBD2; v_call: TRBV9
cdr3_nt: TGTGCCAGCAGCCAAGTTTTGGGGCAGGGGGCTTCGAACACCGGGGAGCTGTTTTTT; cdr3_aa: CASSQVLGQGASNTGELFF; cdr3_length: 19; clone_size: .; j_call: TRBJ2-2; d_call: TRBD1; v_call: TRBV4-2
cdr3_nt: TGCGCCAGCAGCTTGGTCGGAGCAGAAAACAATGAGCAGTTCTTC; cdr3_aa: CASSLVGAENNEQFF; cdr3_length: 15; clone_size: .; j_call: TRBJ2-1; d_call: .; v_call: TRBV5-1
cdr3_nt: TGTGCCAGCAGCCCCGACAGGGGGTCCAACGAGCAGTACTTC; cdr3_aa: CASSPDRGSNEQYF; cdr3_length: 14; clone_size: .; j_call: TRBJ2-7; d_call: TRBD1; v_call: TRBV6-5
cdr3_nt: TGTGCCAGCAGCCAAGACGGGGGCACTGAAGCTTTCTTT; cdr3_aa: CASSQDGGTEAFF; cdr3_length: 13; clone_size: .; j_call: TRBJ1-1; d_call: .; v_call: TRBV3-1/TRBV3-2
cdr3_nt: TGTGCCAGCAGCATCCGATGGGGCAACCAAGAGACCCAGTACTTC; cdr3_aa: CASSIRWGNQETQYF; cdr3_length: 15; clone_size: .; j_call: TRBJ2-5; d_call: .; v_call: TRBV5-8
cdr3_nt: TGTGCCAGCTCACCAGGGAGGGCCGAAGGCATGAACACTGAAGCTTTCTTT; cdr3_aa: CASSPGRAEGMNTEAFF; cdr3_length: 17; clone_size: .; j_call: TRBJ1-1; d_call: .; v_call: TRBV18
cdr3_nt: TGCGCCAGCAGCCCAGGCGCCAGAATTTCCTACGAGCAGTACTTC; cdr3_aa: CASSPGARISYEQYF; cdr3_length: 15; clone_size: few; j_call: TRBJ2-7; d_call: .; v_call: TRBV4-1
cdr3_nt: TGTGCCAGCAGCCAACCGGGACAGGGTATTGAAAAACTGTTTTTT; cdr3_aa: CASSQPGQGIEKLFF; cdr3_length: 15; clone_size: .; j_call: TRBJ1-4; d_call: TRBD1; v_call: TRBV7-9